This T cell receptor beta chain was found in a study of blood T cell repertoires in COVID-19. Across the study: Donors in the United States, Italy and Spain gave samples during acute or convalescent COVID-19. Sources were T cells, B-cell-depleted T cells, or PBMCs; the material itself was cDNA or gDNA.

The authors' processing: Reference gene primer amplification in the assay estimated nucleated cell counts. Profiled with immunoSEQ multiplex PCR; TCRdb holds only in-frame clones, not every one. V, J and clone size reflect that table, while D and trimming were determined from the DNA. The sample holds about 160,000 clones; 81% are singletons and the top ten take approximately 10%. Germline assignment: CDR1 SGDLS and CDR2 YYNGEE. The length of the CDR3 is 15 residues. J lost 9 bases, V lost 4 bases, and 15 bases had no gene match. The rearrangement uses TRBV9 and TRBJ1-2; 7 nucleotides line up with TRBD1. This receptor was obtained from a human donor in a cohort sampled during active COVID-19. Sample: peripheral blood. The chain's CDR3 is CASSPTGTTYGSYTF. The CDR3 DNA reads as TGTGCCAGCAGCCCGACAGGGACGACTTATGGTAGCTACACCTTC.